This TCR beta chain was identified during a study of cytomegalovirus exposure and HLA in healthy donors. Broader study findings: Reportedly, cytomegalovirus status was diagnosed with high sensitivity and specificity.

The PCR contained 60 Vbeta and 13 Jbeta primers. The table came from immunoSEQ multiplex PCR; TCRdb's copy has only in-frame clones and leaves some out. The repertoire holds some 200,000 clones, with approximately 78% as singletons. Comments on this clone: Its cognate antigen is unknown.

Looked up from germline, CDR1 is SEHNR and CDR2 is FQNEAQ (reference sequence). This CDR3 spans 13 amino acids. Trimming took 3 bases from V and 8 from J, leaving 13 bases between them. The TCR sequence derives from a young woman in good health and CMV-seronegative. Material: PBMCs. This sequence joins TRBV7-9 and TRBJ1-2; D not resolved. This chain's CDR3 is CASSFPGWGGYTF. The CDR3 region has the DNA TGTGCCAGCAGCTTCCCGGGGTGGGGAGGCTACACCTTC.